The 8 T cell receptor beta chains below come from one sample, sequenced in a study of OX40 agonist ivuxolimab in advanced cancers. Some clones are missing from TCRdb's copy, which holds only in-frame ones; the method was immunoSEQ multiplex PCR. The sample has some 99,000 clones; roughly 80% are singletons. Sequences were derived from CD4+ or CD8+ T cells sorted from blood, sampled in a trial of the OX40 agonist ivuxolimab. These TCRs come from an adult with an advanced solid tumor such as melanoma, head and neck, liver or kidney cancer.

The genes are TRBV9 and TRBJ1-2; 10 bases are a match to TRBD1. This CDR3 is 17 amino acids long. J gave up 5 bases and V 3 bases, and 13 bases lay outside the gene matches. Germline V CDR1 and CDR2: SGDLS, YYNGEE. CDR3 coding DNA: TGTGCCAGCAGCGCGAGGACAGGGGGTTCAATGGGTTATGGCTACACCTTC. This encodes CASSARTGGSMGYGYTF.

This clone was picked up one time. The chain couples TRBV7-3 to TRBJ2-1; 11 bases agree with TRBD2. Germline assignment: CDR1 SGHTA and CDR2 FQGTGA. With V trimmed by 5 bases and J by 7 bases, 19 bases remained unmatched. This CDR3 spans 19 amino acids. The CDR3 loop is CASSPTHPGTSGRGNEQFF. The DNA for the CDR3 is TGTGCCAGCAGCCCCACCCACCCTGGAACTAGCGGGAGAGGTAATGAGCAGTTCTTC.

V is TRBV5-1 and J is TRBJ2-1; D possibly corresponds to TRBD1 (6 bases). Germline V CDR1 and CDR2: SGHRS, YFSETQ. With 2 bases removed from V and 6 bases from J, the gap between germline ends came to 12 bases. The CDR3 loop spans 14 amino acids. The CDR3 region has the DNA TGCGCCAGCAGCTTAAACAGGGCCGGCAATGAGCAGTTCTTC. It encodes CASSLNRAGNEQFF.

V gene TRBV11-3 combines with J gene TRBJ1-6; unclear D gene. Trimming cost V 3 bases and J 6 bases, with 6 bases left between them. Germline lookup yields CDR1 SGHNT and CDR2 YENEEA. This CDR3 spans 13 amino acids. The CDR3 region is CASSFTGNSPLHF. In nucleotides, the CDR3 is TGTGCCAGCAGCTTCACGGGTAATTCACCCCTCCACTTT.

V is TRBV28 and J is TRBJ1-1; 9 bases agree with TRBD1. J gave up 4 bases and V 7 bases, and 7 bases lay outside the gene matches. CDR3 length: 14 residues. The germline CDR1 and CDR2 sequences are MDHEN and SYDVKM. The CDR3 DNA reads TGTGCCAGCACCCCACAGGGGGCGAGCACTGAAGCTTTCTTT. This gives the protein CASTPQGASTEAFF. Full variable domain (outside the CDR3, taken from reference TRBV28 and TRBJ1-1): DVKVTQSSRYLVKRTGEKVFLECVQDMDHENMFWYRQDPGLGLRLIYFSYDVKMKEKGDIPEGYSVSREKKERFSLILESASTNQTSMYLCASTPQGASTEAFFGQGTRLTVV.

The V call is TRBV6-5, the J call TRBJ2-2, with D unclear. CDR1 and CDR2 (germline): MNHEY, SVGAGI. Deletions cut 5 bases from V and 8 bases from J, with 6 bases between. The CDR3 has 11 residues. The CDR3 region is CASSPFGELFF. The CDR3 nucleotides read TGTGCCAGCAGTCCCTTTGGGGAGCTGTTTTTT.

The genes are TRBV7-8 and TRBJ2-1, with 12 positions matching TRBD2. The V gene's germline CDR1 is SGHVS and CDR2 FQNEAQ. This CDR3 has 17 residues. V shed 0 bases and J 4 bases; nucleotides not matched to a gene: 4. The CDR3 DNA sequence: TGTGCCAGCAGCTTAGCTCTACTAGCGGGGGGTTACAATGAGCAGTTCTTC. Protein: CASSLALLAGGYNEQFF. Using reference TRBV7-8 and TRBJ2-1 for the parts outside the CDR3, the full variable domain is GAGVSQSPRYKVAKRGQDVALRCDPISGHVSLFWYQQALGQGPEFLTYFQNEAQLDKSGLPSDRFFAERPEGSVSTLKIQRTQQEDSAVYLCASSLALLAGGYNEQFFGPGTRLTVL.

The V and J genes are TRBV7-2 and TRBJ2-1, with a tentative D call TRBD2 (6 bases). Germline assignment: CDR1 SGHTA and CDR2 FQGNSA. This CDR3 is 14 amino acids long. Trimming cost V 0 bases and J 8 bases, with 11 bases left between them. CDR3 sequence: CASSLAGGRDEQFF. CDR3 sequence (DNA): TGTGCCAGCAGCTTAGCAGGAGGGCGGGATGAGCAGTTCTTC.